A selection of T cell receptor beta chains follows, all from one sample in a study of OX40 agonist ivuxolimab in advanced cancers. Clones were sequenced by immunoSEQ multiplex PCR, and TCRdb holds only the in-frame ones, with some missing. The sample gives about 46,000 clones, 90% to 95% of which show up once; roughly 5% is in the top ten. The sequenced sample was CD4+ or CD8+ T cells sorted from blood, obtained in a trial of the OX40 agonist ivuxolimab. These receptor sequences come from an adult with an advanced solid tumor such as melanoma, head and neck, liver or kidney cancer. The CDR3 runs from the conserved cysteine through the conserved F or W. The order of the fields is CDR3 protein, CDR3 DNA, clone size, V gene, D gene, J gene. D genes are given only for firm matches. Not every row has a clone size; where given, it reads once, few, many or a size class.

CASSEDSSYNEQFF,TGTGCCAGCAGTGAGGACAGCTCCTACAATGAGCAGTTCTTC,few,TRBV6-4,-,TRBJ2-1
CASSPDRNPQPQHF,TGTGCCAGCTCACCGGACAGGAACCCTCAGCCCCAGCATTTT,-,TRBV18,TRBD1,TRBJ1-5
CASSPGAGGTVSYEQYF,TGCGCCAGCAGCCCTGGGGCAGGGGGGACGGTTTCCTACGAGCAGTACTTC,-,TRBV4-1,-,TRBJ2-7
CAISDGGGSNEQFF,TGTGCCATCAGTGATGGCGGGGGGTCGAATGAGCAGTTCTTC,-,TRBV10-3,TRBD2,TRBJ2-1
CASSIGHDSYNEQFF,TGTGCCAGTAGTATAGGCCATGACTCCTACAATGAGCAGTTCTTC,-,TRBV19,-,TRBJ2-1
CASSVLGEADTQYF,TGTGCCAGCAGCGTTTTGGGGGAGGCAGATACGCAGTATTTT,-,TRBV9,-,TRBJ2-3
CASSLLASFSGANVLTF,TGTGCCAGCAGTTTATTGGCCAGTTTCTCTGGGGCCAACGTCCTGACTTTC,-,TRBV28,-,TRBJ2-6
CASSIRGWLEAFF,TGTGCCAGTAGTATAAGGGGTTGGTTGGAAGCTTTCTTT,medium-sized,TRBV19,-,TRBJ1-1
CASSLRQDTQYF,TGTGCCAGCAGCTTACGCCAAGATACGCAGTATTTT,-,TRBV7-8,-,TRBJ2-3
CASSLARNTEAFF,TGTGCCAGCAGTCTCGCAAGGAACACTGAAGCTTTCTTT,-,TRBV27,-,TRBJ1-1
CASSHSQGTNEKLFF,TGCGCCAGCAGCCACTCGCAGGGGACTAATGAAAAACTGTTTTTT,few,TRBV5-1,-,TRBJ1-4
CASSVSGPMVAQYF,TGCGCCAGCAGCGTATCGGGACCCATGGTGGCCCAGTACTTC,-,TRBV5-1,-,TRBJ2-5
CASSLNAGGETQYF,TGTGCCAGCAGTCTAAATGCCGGGGGGGAGACCCAGTACTTC,-,TRBV28,TRBD2,TRBJ2-5
CATSREDRATQYF,TGTGCCACCAGCAGAGAAGATAGGGCGACCCAGTACTTC,-,TRBV15,-,TRBJ2-5
CASSKAHQKSPLHF,TGTGCCAGCAGCAAAGCGCACCAAAAATCACCCCTCCACTTT,-,TRBV21-1,-,TRBJ1-6
CASSQDRTSGSTGELFF,TGTGCCAGCAGCCAAGATCGGACTAGCGGAAGCACCGGGGAGCTGTTTTTT,-,TRBV14,TRBD2,TRBJ2-2
CASSLGQGGNSPLHF,TGTGCCAGCAGTTTGGGACAGGGGGGTAATTCACCCCTCCACTTT,-,TRBV27,TRBD1,TRBJ1-6
CASSRTFGGGPPEQYF,TGTGCCAGCAGTCGGACCTTTGGGGGAGGGCCCCCCGAGCAGTACTTC,-,TRBV28,TRBD2,TRBJ2-7
CASSYGEVPYEQYF,TGTGCCAGCAGTTACGGAGAGGTGCCGTACGAGCAGTACTTC,few,TRBV6-5,-,TRBJ2-7
CASSEGQHTDTQYF,TGTGCCAGCAGTGAAGGGCAGCACACAGATACGCAGTATTTT,large,TRBV6-4,-,TRBJ2-3
CASSIITSGPYNEQFF,TGTGCCAGTAGTATAATTACTAGCGGTCCCTACAATGAGCAGTTCTTC,-,TRBV19,TRBD2,TRBJ2-1
CASSRDSSYNEQFF,TGTGCCAGCTCCCGGGACAGCTCCTACAATGAGCAGTTCTTC,-,TRBV2,TRBD1,TRBJ2-1
CASSVSGGAGDTQYF,TGTGCCAGCAGCGTTAGCGGGGGGGCGGGCGATACGCAGTATTTT,-,TRBV9,TRBD2,TRBJ2-3
CASSVHRDRAIYEQYF,TGTGCCAGCAGTGTCCACCGGGACAGGGCGATCTACGAGCAGTACTTC,-,TRBV2,TRBD1,TRBJ2-7
CASSLGTSGGAVDTQYF,TGTGCCAGCAGCTTGGGGACTAGCGGGGGGGCCGTAGATACGCAGTATTTT,-,TRBV5-6,TRBD2,TRBJ2-3
CASSLSATPNTGELFF,TGTGCCAGCAGCTTAAGCGCAACCCCGAACACCGGGGAGCTGTTTTTT,-,TRBV7-3,-,TRBJ2-2
CASAHIPGEQFF,TGTGCCAGCGCCCATATCCCGGGTGAGCAGTTCTTC,-,TRBV6-1,-,TRBJ2-1
CASSPSVNTEAFF,TGTGCCAGCAGTCCGAGCGTGAACACTGAAGCTTTCTTT,-,TRBV7-9,-,TRBJ1-1
CASSSAYEGKNYGYTF,TGTGCCAGCAGCTCCGCCTACGAGGGGAAGAACTATGGCTACACCTTC,-,TRBV5-5,-,TRBJ1-2
CASSQALSTEAFF,TGTGCCAGCAGCCAAGCTCTCTCCACTGAAGCTTTCTTT,-,TRBV14,-,TRBJ1-1
CASMVTPDEQFF,TGTGCCAGCATGGTGACTCCCGATGAGCAGTTCTTC,-,TRBV6-6,-,TRBJ2-1
CASSEETSRGHNNEKLFF,TGTGCCAGCAGCGAAGAAACCTCCAGGGGGCATAATAATGAAAAACTGTTTTTT,-,TRBV4-2,TRBD1,TRBJ1-4
CASSTFGPSEQYF,TGTGCCAGTAGTACCTTTGGACCAAGCGAGCAGTACTTC,-,TRBV19,-,TRBJ2-7
CASSTTVYNEQFF,TGTGCCAGTAGTACAACAGTTTACAATGAGCAGTTCTTC,-,TRBV19,-,TRBJ2-1
CASSYKGTGELFF,TGTGCCAGCAGTTACAAGGGAACCGGGGAGCTGTTTTTT,-,TRBV6-5,-,TRBJ2-2
CASSLLAGPETQYF,TGTGCCAGCAGTTTGCTAGCGGGGCCCGAGACCCAGTACTTC,-,TRBV28,TRBD2,TRBJ2-5
CASSQPRTSGFFPLHF,TGTGCCAGCAGTCAACCCCGGACATCAGGGTTCTTCCCCCTCCACTTT,-,TRBV6-8,-,TRBJ1-6
CAISEGGGGLAGQETQYF,TGTGCCATCAGTGAAGGCGGTGGCGGACTAGCGGGACAAGAGACCCAGTACTTC,once,TRBV10-3,TRBD2,TRBJ2-5
CASSLTAQGNLLLDEQFF,TGTGCCAGCAGCTTGACAGCCCAGGGGAACCTTTTACTGGATGAGCAGTTCTTC,-,TRBV7-8,-,TRBJ2-1
CASSSGTSPYNEQFF,TGTGCCAGCAGCTCTGGGACAAGTCCCTACAATGAGCAGTTCTTC,-,TRBV7-3,-,TRBJ2-1
CASSLRQGSNNQPQHF,TGTGCCAGCAGTTTACGACAGGGTTCGAACAATCAGCCCCAGCATTTT,-,TRBV27,TRBD1,TRBJ1-5
CAWSYSFNEKLFF,TGTGCCTGGAGTTACAGTTTTAATGAAAAACTGTTTTTT,-,TRBV30,-,TRBJ1-4